One sample yielded the 21 T cell receptor beta chains listed below, sequenced in a study of sequential checkpoint blockade in melanoma. TCRdb's table, derived via immunoSEQ multiplex PCR, lists solely in-frame clones and lacks some. The table includes more than 10,000 clones, over 70% detected once. Treatment described: randomized to nivolumab then ipilimumab (arm A) or the reverse (arm B). Sequencing used CD8+ T cells sorted from blood (inferred from file names), obtained from a patient given nivolumab and ipilimumab in sequence. These TCRs come from a human donor with melanoma.

V is TRBV21-1 and J is TRBJ1-1; TRBD1 reflects the table's D call only, with no check against the DNA. TRBV21-1 is reported as a pseudogene. The CDR3 has 20 amino acids. The CDR3 bases are TGTGCCAGCAGCAAAGAGGGCGGCAGGCCCGGAAGAAGTAAGGGGACTGAAGCTTTCTTT. This codes for CASSKEGGRPGRSKGTEAFF.

Note on this clone: The sample carries other DNA sequences with the same CDR3. This chain uses TRBV9 with TRBJ2-1; D remains ambiguous. V dropped 0 bases and J dropped 0 bases, with 7 bases sitting between them. The CDR3 extends over 15 amino acids. Germline CDR1 and CDR2: SGDLS and YYNGEE. CDR3 loop: CASSVAPSSYNEQFF. CDR3 coding DNA: TGTGCCAGCAGCGTAGCCCCCAGCTCCTACAATGAGCAGTTCTTC.

The chain employs TRBV11-3 and TRBJ2-7, with unresolved D. The germline V and J ends were trimmed by 3 bases and 2 bases, with 8 bases remaining between them. Germline V gene sequence: CDR1 SGHNT, CDR2 YENEEA. The CDR3 is made up of 13 amino acids. The CDR3: CASSLTYTYEQYF. The CDR3 DNA reads TGTGCCAGCAGCTTGACTTATACCTACGAGCAGTACTTC. The entire variable domain, with the rest obtained from reference TRBV11-3 and TRBJ2-7, is as follows: EAGVVQSPRYKIIEKKQPVAFWCNPISGHNTLYWYLQNLGQGPELLIRYENEEAVDDSQLPKDRFSAERLKGVDSTLKIQPAELGDSAVYLCASSLTYTYEQYFGPGTRLTVT.

The gene calls are TRBV13 and TRBJ2-5, with no clear D. From germline, CDR1 is PRHDT and CDR2 FYEKMQ (reference sequence). The CDR3 spans 13 residues. V was trimmed by 4 bases and J by 3 bases, leaving 9 bases between them. CDR3 protein: CASSSYLEETQYF. Here the CDR3 DNA reads TGTGCCAGCAGCTCCTACCTGGAAGAGACCCAGTACTTC. Full variable domain (outside the CDR3, taken from reference TRBV13 and TRBJ2-5): AAGVIQSPRHLIKEKRETATLKCYPIPRHDTVYWYQQGPGQDPQFLISFYEKMQSDKGSIPDRFSAQQFSDYHSELNMSSLELGDSALYFCASSSYLEETQYFGPGTRLLVL.

The rearrangement links TRBV6-4 to TRBJ2-1; 9 nucleotides match TRBD2. With 3 bases clipped from V and 12 bases from J, the junction kept 12 bases outside the gene matches. This CDR3 comprises 15 residues. CDR1 is MRHNA, CDR2 SNTAGT, per germline. The CDR3 sequence is CASSEFSGRSGGQFF. CDR3 bases: TGTGCCAGCAGTGAGTTCAGCGGGAGGTCGGGCGGGCAGTTCTTC.

This clone was counted a few times. This chain connects TRBV4-1 to TRBJ1-2; D is undetermined. Germline V gene lookup returns CDR1 MGHRA and CDR2 YSYEKL. V lost 4 bases and J 6 bases, leaving 9 bases between the germline ends. The CDR3 extends over 12 amino acids. CDR3 sequence: CASSRGLDGYTF. The CDR3 coding sequence is TGCGCCAGCAGCCGAGGGCTGGATGGCTACACCTTC.

The chain recombines TRBV7-9 with TRBJ1-1; TRBD1 aligns across 7 bases. The V gene's germline CDR1 is SEHNR and CDR2 FQNEAQ (reference sequence). With V trimmed by 5 bases and J by 0 bases, 12 bases remained unmatched. The CDR3 contains 17 residues. The CDR3 nucleotides read TGTGCCAGCAGCCCCCCTGCAGGGGGGAGCATGAACACTGAAGCTTTCTTT. As protein: CASSPPAGGSMNTEAFF.

V usage is TRBV2 and J usage is TRBJ2-3, with 8 positions matching TRBD1. This CDR3 has 13 amino acids. The V and J ends lost 3 bases and 6 bases, in that order; junction bases with no gene match: 2. CDR1 and CDR2 (germline): SNHLY, FYNNEI. CDR3 sequence reads: CASSDRGLDTQYF. The CDR3 DNA is TGTGCCAGCAGTGACAGGGGGCTGGATACGCAGTATTTT.

The chain links TRBV4-3 to TRBJ1-4; D remains unclear. This CDR3 contains 15 residues. Trimming removed 0 bases from V and 8 bases from J, with 13 bases in between. Germline loops: CDR1 LGHNA, CDR2 YSLEER. CDR3 protein: CASSQDGGMGEKLFF. The DNA of the CDR3 is TGCGCCAGCAGCCAAGATGGAGGAATGGGGGAAAAACTGTTTTTT.

This clone was detected only once. V is TRBV6-6 and J is TRBJ1-5, with a weak D call TRBD1 (5 bases). Germline V gives CDR1 MNHNY, CDR2 SVGAGI (reference sequence). The CDR3 covers 15 residues. V was shortened by 8 bases and J by 0 bases, with 14 bases between the two germline ends. CDR3 sequence: CASRITGVSNQPQHF. CDR3 coding DNA: TGTGCCAGCCGAATTACAGGAGTTAGCAATCAGCCCCAGCATTTT.

The chain is built from TRBV7-9 and TRBJ2-1; maybe TRBD2 (6 bases). Trimming removed 5 bases from V and 4 bases from J, with 18 bases in between. The CDR3 covers 16 residues. Germline loops: CDR1 SEHNR, CDR2 FQNEAQ (reference sequence). The CDR3 DNA is TGTGCCAGCAGCCCGCGGGACGGACCATTTTACAATGAGCAGTTCTTC. This sequence encodes CASSPRDGPFYNEQFF.

This chain links TRBV4-3 with TRBJ1-1; 10 nucleotides match TRBD1. The V gene end was trimmed by 3 bases and the J gene end by 0 bases; junction bases not matched to a gene: 1. The length of the CDR3 is 15 residues. Germline V gene lookup returns CDR1 LGHNA and CDR2 YSLEER. DNA of the CDR3: TGCGCCAGCAGCCAGGGGACAGGGGTGAACACTGAAGCTTTCTTT. This translates into CASSQGTGVNTEAFF.

The rearrangement links TRBV9 to TRBJ1-1, with TRBD1 matching over 7 bases. CDR3 length: 14 residues. Germline V lookup: CDR1 SGDLS, CDR2 YYNGEE. The trim removed 4 bases at V and 1 base at J, leaving 4 bases unmatched. The CDR3 loop reads CASSPYRGNTEAFF. In DNA form, the CDR3 reads TGTGCCAGCAGCCCTTACAGGGGGAACACTGAAGCTTTCTTT.

The chain couples TRBV6-1 to TRBJ1-2; D gene unclear. The CDR3 covers 14 residues. Germline-derived CDR1 and CDR2 are MNHNS and SASEGT. The V end was cut by 4 bases, the J end by 2 bases, with 11 bases between. The CDR3 bases are TGTGCCAGCAGTGCCCGCCTAGTCAACTATGGCTACACCTTC. Translation gives CASSARLVNYGYTF.

The rearrangement uses TRBV7-6 and TRBJ2-1; a possible D gene is TRBD2 (6 bases). The CDR3 covers 15 residues. Germline CDR1 is SGHVS and CDR2 is FNYEAQ. V lost 1 base and J lost 9, with 16 bases in between. The CDR3 is CASSLDNRLESEQFF. The CDR3 DNA sequence: TGTGCCAGCAGCTTAGACAATAGACTAGAGAGTGAGCAGTTCTTC.

The chain joins TRBV6-1 to TRBJ2-1; D possibly corresponds to TRBD1 (5 bases). The germline V gene has CDR1 MNHNS and CDR2 SASEGT. V was shortened by 10 bases and J by 4 bases, with 11 bases between the two germline ends. The CDR3 runs 12 residues. CDR3 nucleotide sequence: TGTGCCACTCTAGACAGATACAATGAGCAGTTCTTC. Protein sequence: CATLDRYNEQFF.

This clone occurred once. The chain is built from TRBV7-2 and TRBJ2-1, with a weak D call TRBD2 (5 bases). The V and J ends lost 3 bases and 4 bases respectively, with 13 bases between them. The CDR3 spans 15 residues. Germline CDR1 reads SGHTA; CDR2 reads FQGNSA. The CDR3 DNA sequence: TGTGCCAGCAGCTTCGAGGGCTTGGGGTACAATGAGCAGTTCTTC. Its translation is CASSFEGLGYNEQFF.

The genes are TRBV11-2 and TRBJ2-1; 10 positions agree with TRBD2. The germline CDR1 and CDR2 sequences are SGHAT and FQNNGV. V lost 2 bases to trimming and J lost 6 bases; unmatched junction nucleotides: 13. The length of the CDR3 is 18 residues. In nucleotides, the CDR3 is TGTGCCAGCAGCTTACGGAACAGTCTAGCGGGAGAGCGCAATGAGCAGTTCTTC. This encodes CASSLRNSLAGERNEQFF. The entire variable domain, with the rest obtained from reference TRBV11-2 and TRBJ2-1, is as follows: EAGVAQSPRYKIIEKRQSVAFWCNPISGHATLYWYQQILGQGPKLLIQFQNNGVVDDSQLPKDRFSAERLKGVDSTLKIQPAKLEDSAVYLCASSLRNSLAGERNEQFFGPGTRLTVL.

V and J are TRBV4-1 and TRBJ1-1, with D tentatively TRBD1 (6 bases). Germline lookup yields CDR1 MGHRA and CDR2 YSYEKL. V dropped 2 bases and J dropped 0 bases, with 10 bases sitting between them. The CDR3 covers 15 residues. The CDR3 bases are TGCGCCAGCAGCCAACCGGGACACATGAACACTGAAGCTTTCTTT. Translation: CASSQPGHMNTEAFF.

In the case of this clone: The same CDR3 can be traced to other DNA sequences in this sample. The chain uses TRBV6-4 and TRBJ2-2; a possible D gene is TRBD2 (6 bases). In germline, CDR1 is MRHNA, CDR2 SNTAGT. The CDR3 is 15 residues long. Trimming removed 7 bases at V and 4 bases at J, with 16 bases between. CDR3 region: CASKEGESSTGELFF. In DNA form, the CDR3 reads TGTGCCAGCAAGGAGGGAGAGAGTAGCACCGGGGAGCTGTTTTTT.

This clone showed up just once. The rearrangement joins TRBV30 to TRBJ1-2; 7 bases are a match to TRBD1. The CDR3 runs to 11 residues. The V segment lost 8 bases and the J segment 2 bases; nucleotides outside the gene matches: 2. CDR1 is GTSNPN, CDR2 SVGIG, per germline (reference sequence). This CDR3 reads CAQGENYGYTF. CDR3 sequence (DNA): TGTGCCCAGGGGGAGAACTATGGCTACACCTTC.